The sequence of this T cell receptor (beta chain) was determined in a study of blood T cell repertoires in COVID-19 (dated by TCRdb to 2020 to 2022). Regarding the complete study: The collaborator samples originated in the United States, Italy and Spain and spanned the acute and convalescent phases of COVID-19. The prospective study material was composed of cDNA or gDNA derived from T cells, B-cell-depleted T cells, or PBMCs. Subjects who had been exposed to COVID-19, were actively infected with it, or had recovered from it provided the deeply sampled blood TCRbeta repertoires that made up the dataset. The repertoires were released in a freely available public database meant as a resource for research on the immune response to SARS-CoV-2. Samples were obtained from the ongoing ImmuneRACE study (first 160 participants) and from about 1,300 subjects provided by 6 global collaborators. A de-identified subject ID, COVID-19 status, age in years and sex were almost always included in the sample metadata. HLA class I and class II types, where available, came from metadata supplied by the sample provider rather than from assay-based typing. General findings and caveats noted by the study authors: The quantity of clinical and demographic metadata differed by source and by participant and was supplied without curation.

On this clone: Its cognate antigen has yet to be identified. No base quality values were provided; no much bigger clone lies one nucleotide off.

The collaborating institutions used their own protocols to collect whole blood in K2EDTA tubes. For TCRbeta analysis, collaborators shipped samples as frozen whole blood, isolated PBMCs, or DNA extracted from either of those sample types. TCRbeta CDR3 regions were amplified from genomic DNA by means of the immunoSEQ Assay, a bias-controlled multiplex PCR. On the authors' methods: Within the assay, amplification of reference gene primers was used to estimate how many nucleated cells each sample contained. To quantify the absolute abundance of each unique TCRbeta CDR3 rearrangement, sequence reads were collapsed and filtered. For each sample, productive Simpson clonality was calculated as the square root of Simpson's diversity index over productive rearrangements. Imported from immuneACCESS, the table was reduced by TCRdb to in-frame sequences with V and J called. These copies leave out some clones; in studies compared against another copy, an unresolved V gene accounts for under half, and the cause of the remainder is not known. The DNA gave D and trimming, while V, J and clone size come from that table. Present in this sample are about 200,000 clones, around 83% of which were seen just once. The top ten clones comprise less than 5.5% of the sample.

V and J are truncated by 6 bases and 8 bases respectively, leaving an intervening sequence of 16 bases. The CDR3 starts with the cysteine, ends with the phenylalanine, and has 14 residues. The kept DNA is CDR3 alone, 42 bases in frame from the first base. The germline V gene encodes CDR1 LNHDA and CDR2 SQIVND (reference sequence). Material for sequencing was peripheral blood. The chain uses TRBV19 and TRBJ1-4; the D gene is unclear. This TCR was recovered from an elderly woman with acute or convalescent COVID-19. The CDR3 region: CASSRGQRGEKLFF. In nucleotides, the sequence is TGTGCCAGTAGCCGGGGTCAAAGAGGGGAAAAACTGTTTTTT.